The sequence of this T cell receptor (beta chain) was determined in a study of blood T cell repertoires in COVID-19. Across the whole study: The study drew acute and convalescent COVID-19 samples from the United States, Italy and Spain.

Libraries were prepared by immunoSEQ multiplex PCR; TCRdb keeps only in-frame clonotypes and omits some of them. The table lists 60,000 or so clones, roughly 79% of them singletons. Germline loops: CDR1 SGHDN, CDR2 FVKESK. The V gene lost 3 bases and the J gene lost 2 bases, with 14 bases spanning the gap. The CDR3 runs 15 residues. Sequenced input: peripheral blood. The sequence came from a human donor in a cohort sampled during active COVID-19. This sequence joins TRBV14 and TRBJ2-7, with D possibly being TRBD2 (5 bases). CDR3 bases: TGTGCCAGCAGCCACCTGACAAGGCGGGCCTACGAGCAGTACTTC. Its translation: CASSHLTRRAYEQYF.